Here is one TCR beta chain with its context. The antigen remains undetermined. Between the trimmed V and J ends, which lost 3 bases and 7 bases, there was a span of 12 bases. The CDR3 sequence is 13 residues long. Regions amplified from RNA transcripts were the TCR beta CDR3 regions. RT-PCR in the first round (using the HTBI primer set) targeted the TCR CDR3. MiXCR, applied by TCRdb to the multiplex PCR reads, yields one record per CDR3 protein. The data contain some 420,000 distinct CDR3 sequences, 12% to 15% of them seen just once; the ten biggest clones take up 4% to 6.5%. This specimen comes from a study of T cells in Graves' hyperthyroidism and ophthalmopathy. Researchers defined stable Graves' hyperthyroidism as no ophthalmopathy progression within 18 months. Reasons for excluding patients were uncontrolled infection, other autoimmune disease, pregnancy or lactation. The study's findings and limits: Ophthalmopathy onset followed model prediction by a median approximately 6.2 months. In blood, most of the thyroid clonotypes expanded above 0.001 were also present.

The chain couples TRBV12-3 or TRBV12-4 to TRBJ1-2, with TRBD1 as a possible D gene (6 bases). This sequence was found in a woman between 18 and 29 years old with Graves' hyperthyroidism. Sequencing was done on a sample of blood. CDR3 protein: CASSLHRDSGYTF. Written as DNA, the CDR3 is TGTGCCAGCAGTTTGCACAGGGATAGTGGCTACACCTTC.